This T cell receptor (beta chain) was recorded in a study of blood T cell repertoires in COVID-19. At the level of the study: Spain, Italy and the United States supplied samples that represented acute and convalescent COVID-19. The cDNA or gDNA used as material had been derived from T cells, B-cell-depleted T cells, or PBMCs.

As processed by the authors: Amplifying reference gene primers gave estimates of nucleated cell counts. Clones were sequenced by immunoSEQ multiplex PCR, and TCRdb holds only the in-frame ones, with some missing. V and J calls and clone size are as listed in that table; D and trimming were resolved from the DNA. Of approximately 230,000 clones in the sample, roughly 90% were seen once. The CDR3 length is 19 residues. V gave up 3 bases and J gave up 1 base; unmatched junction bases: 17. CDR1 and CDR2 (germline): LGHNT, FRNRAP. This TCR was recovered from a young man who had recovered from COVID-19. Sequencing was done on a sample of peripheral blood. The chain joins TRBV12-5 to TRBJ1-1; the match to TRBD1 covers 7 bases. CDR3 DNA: TGTGCTAGTGGTTTTCAAGTCGCCGGGCAGGGGGTCCCGAACACTGAAGCTTTCTTT. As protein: CASGFQVAGQGVPNTEAFF. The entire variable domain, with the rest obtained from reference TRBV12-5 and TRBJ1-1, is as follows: DARVTQTPRHKVTEMGQEVTMRCQPILGHNTVFWYRQTMMQGLELLAYFRNRAPLDDSGMPKDRFSAEMPDATLATLKIQPSEPRDSAVYFCASGFQVAGQGVPNTEAFFGQGTRLTVV.